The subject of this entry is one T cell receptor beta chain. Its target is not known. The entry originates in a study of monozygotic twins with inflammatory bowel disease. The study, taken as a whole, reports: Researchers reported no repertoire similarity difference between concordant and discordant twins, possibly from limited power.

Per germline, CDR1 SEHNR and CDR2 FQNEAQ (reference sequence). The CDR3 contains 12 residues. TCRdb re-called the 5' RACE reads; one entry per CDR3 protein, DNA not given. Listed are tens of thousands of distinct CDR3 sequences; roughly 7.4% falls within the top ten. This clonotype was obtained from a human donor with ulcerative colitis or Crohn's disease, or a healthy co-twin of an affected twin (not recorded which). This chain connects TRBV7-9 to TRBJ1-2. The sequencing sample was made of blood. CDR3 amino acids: CASSSLGVGDTF.